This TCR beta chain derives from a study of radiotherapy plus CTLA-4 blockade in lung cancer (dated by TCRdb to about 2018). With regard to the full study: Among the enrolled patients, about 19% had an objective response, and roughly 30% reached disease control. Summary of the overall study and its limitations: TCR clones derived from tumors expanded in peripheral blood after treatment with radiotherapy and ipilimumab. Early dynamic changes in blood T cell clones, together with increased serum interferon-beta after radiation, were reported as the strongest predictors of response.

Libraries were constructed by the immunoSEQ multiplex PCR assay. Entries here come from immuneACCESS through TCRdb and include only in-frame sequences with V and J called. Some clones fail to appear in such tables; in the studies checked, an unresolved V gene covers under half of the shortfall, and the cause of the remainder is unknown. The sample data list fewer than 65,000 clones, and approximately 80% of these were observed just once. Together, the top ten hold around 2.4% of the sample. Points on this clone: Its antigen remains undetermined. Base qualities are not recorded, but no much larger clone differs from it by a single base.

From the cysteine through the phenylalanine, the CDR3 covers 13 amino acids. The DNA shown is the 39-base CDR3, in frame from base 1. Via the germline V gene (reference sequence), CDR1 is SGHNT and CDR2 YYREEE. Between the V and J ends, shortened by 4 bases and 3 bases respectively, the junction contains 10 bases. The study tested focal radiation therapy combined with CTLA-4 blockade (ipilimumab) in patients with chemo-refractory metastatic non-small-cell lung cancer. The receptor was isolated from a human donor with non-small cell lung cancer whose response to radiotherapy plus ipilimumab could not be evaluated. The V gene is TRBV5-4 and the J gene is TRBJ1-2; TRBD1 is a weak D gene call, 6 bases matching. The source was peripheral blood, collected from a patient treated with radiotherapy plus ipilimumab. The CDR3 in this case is CASSIQGDYGYTF. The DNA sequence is TGTGCCAGCAGCATACAGGGTGACTATGGCTACACCTTC. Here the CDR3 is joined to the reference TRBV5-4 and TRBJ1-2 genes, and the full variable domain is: ETGVTQSPTHLIKTRGQQVTLRCSSQSGHNTVSWYQQALGQGPQFIFQYYREEENGRGNFPPRFSGLQFPNYSSELNVNALELDDSALYLCASSIQGDYGYTFGSGTRLTVV.